The 5 T cell receptor beta chains reported below all come from one sample, sequenced in a study of control samples from healthy donors and cancer patients. This table comes from immunoSEQ multiplex PCR, and its TCRdb copy is limited to in-frame clones, with some not included. The data contain approximately 170,000 clones, about 90% of them singletons. Sequenced input: blood. The receptors were gathered from a woman younger than 45 in good health.

This clone came up once. The CDR3 DNA is TGCGCCAGCAGCTTCGGGGAGACCCAGTACTTC. It codes for CASSFGETQYF. The genes are TRBV5-1 and TRBJ2-5; D unresolved. The ends were cut back, 2 bases at V and 5 bases at J, with 4 bases in the middle. This CDR3 is built from 11 residues. Germline CDR1 reads SGHRS; CDR2 reads YFSETQ.

This clone was seen a single time. V gene TRBV9 combines with J gene TRBJ2-3; 7 nucleotides line up with TRBD1. V was pared by 0 bases and J by 2 bases, with 9 bases of the junction left unmatched. The CDR3 is 17 amino acids. Germline values: CDR1 SGDLS, CDR2 YYNGEE. Here the CDR3 DNA reads TGTGCCAGCAGCGTAGGACTGTTGACAGGGACCACAGATACGCAGTATTTT. This codes for CASSVGLLTGTTDTQYF.

This rearrangement joins TRBV5-1 to TRBJ2-2; D unclear. Trimming stripped 1 base from V and 2 bases from J, with 15 bases between. The CDR3 spans 17 residues. Germline CDR1 SGHRS, CDR2 YFSETQ. In DNA form, the CDR3 reads TGCGCCAGCAGCTTGTGGCGAGGCGATGCCAACACCGGGGAGCTGTTTTTT. Translation gives CASSLWRGDANTGELFF.

This chain joins TRBV29-1 and TRBJ2-1; weak D call: TRBD1 (5 bases). CDR3 size: 12 residues. CDR1 is SQVTM, CDR2 ANQGSEA, per germline. The V gene lost 7 bases and the J gene lost 1 base, with 8 bases spanning the gap. In nucleotides, the CDR3 is TGCAGCGCCACAGGTTCCTACAATGAGCAGTTCTTC. It encodes CSATGSYNEQFF.

CDR3 loop: CASSTGPSGANVLTF. CDR3 DNA sequence: TGTGCCAGTAGTACCGGGCCCTCTGGGGCCAACGTCCTGACTTTC. This chain connects TRBV19 to TRBJ2-6; no reliable D call. V lost 4 bases to trimming and J lost 0 bases, with 7 bases between them. This CDR3 region has 15 residues. Germline V gives CDR1 LNHDA, CDR2 SQIVND (reference sequence).